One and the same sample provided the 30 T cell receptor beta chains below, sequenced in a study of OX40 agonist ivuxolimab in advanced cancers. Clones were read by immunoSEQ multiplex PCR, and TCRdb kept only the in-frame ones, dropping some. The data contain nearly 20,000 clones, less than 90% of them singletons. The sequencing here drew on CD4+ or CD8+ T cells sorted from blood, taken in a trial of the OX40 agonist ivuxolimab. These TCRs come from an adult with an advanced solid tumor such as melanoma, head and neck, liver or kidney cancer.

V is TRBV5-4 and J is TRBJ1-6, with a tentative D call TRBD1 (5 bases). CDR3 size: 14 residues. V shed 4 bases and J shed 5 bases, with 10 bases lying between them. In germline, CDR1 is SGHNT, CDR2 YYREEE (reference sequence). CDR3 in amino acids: CASSLRQNNSPLHF. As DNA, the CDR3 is TGTGCCAGCAGCCTCAGACAGAATAATTCACCCCTCCACTTT.

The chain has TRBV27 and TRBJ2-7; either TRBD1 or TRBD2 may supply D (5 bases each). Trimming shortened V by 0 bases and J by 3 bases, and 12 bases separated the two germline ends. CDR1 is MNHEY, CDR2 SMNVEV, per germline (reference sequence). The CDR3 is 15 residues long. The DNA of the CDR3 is TGTGCCAGCAGTTTATCGGGACCCGAAGGCTACGAGCAGTACTTC. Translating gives CASSLSGPEGYEQYF.

The CDR3 bases are TGTGCCAGCAGTAAGGGGGCGGGTTGGGGTACTGAAGCTTTCTTT. Its translation is CASSKGAGWGTEAFF. The V and J genes are TRBV2 and TRBJ1-1; 7 nucleotides match TRBD1. The CDR3 is 15 amino acids. CDR1 is SNHLY, CDR2 FYNNEI, per germline. The junction had 11 bases not matched to a gene; V was cut back by 5 bases and J by 5 bases.

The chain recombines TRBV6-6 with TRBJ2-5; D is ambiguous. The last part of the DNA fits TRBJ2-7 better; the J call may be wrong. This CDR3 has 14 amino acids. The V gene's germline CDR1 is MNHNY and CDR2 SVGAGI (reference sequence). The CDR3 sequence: CASLQTHRTYEQYF. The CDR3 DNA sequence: TGTGCCAGCCTCCAGACCCATCGTACCTACGAGCAGTACTTC.

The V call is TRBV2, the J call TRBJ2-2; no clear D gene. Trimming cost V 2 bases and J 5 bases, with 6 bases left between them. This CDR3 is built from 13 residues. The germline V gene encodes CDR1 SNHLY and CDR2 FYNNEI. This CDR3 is CASSELGTGELFF. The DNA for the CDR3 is TGTGCCAGCAGTGAATTGGGAACCGGGGAGCTGTTTTTT. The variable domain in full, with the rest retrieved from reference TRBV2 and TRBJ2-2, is EPEVTQTPSHQVTQMGQEVILRCVPISNHLYFYWYRQILGQKVEFLVSFYNNEISEKSEIFDDQFSVERPDGSNFTLKIRSTKLEDSAMYFCASSELGTGELFFGEGSRLTVL.

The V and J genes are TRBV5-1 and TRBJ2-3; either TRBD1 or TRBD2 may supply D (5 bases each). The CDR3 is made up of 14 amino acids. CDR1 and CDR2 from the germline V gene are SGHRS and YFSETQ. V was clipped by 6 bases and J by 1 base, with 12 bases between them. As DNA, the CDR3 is TGCGCCAGCACCAGGGAGCTCGGCACAGATACGCAGTATTTT. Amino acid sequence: CASTRELGTDTQYF.

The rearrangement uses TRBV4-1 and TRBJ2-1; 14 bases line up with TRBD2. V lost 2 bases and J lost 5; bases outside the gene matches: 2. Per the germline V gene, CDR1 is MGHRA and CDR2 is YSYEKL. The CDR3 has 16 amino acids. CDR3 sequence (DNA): TGCGCCAGCAGCCAACGACTAGCGGGGGGGGACAATGAGCAGTTCTTC. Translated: CASSQRLAGGDNEQFF.

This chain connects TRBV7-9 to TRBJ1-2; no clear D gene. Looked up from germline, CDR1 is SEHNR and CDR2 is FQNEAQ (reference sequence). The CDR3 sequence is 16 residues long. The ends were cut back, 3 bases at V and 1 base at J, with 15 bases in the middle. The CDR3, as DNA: TGTGCCAGCAGCTTGGGCCAGCTACAGAATAACTATGGCTACACCTTC. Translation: CASSLGQLQNNYGYTF.

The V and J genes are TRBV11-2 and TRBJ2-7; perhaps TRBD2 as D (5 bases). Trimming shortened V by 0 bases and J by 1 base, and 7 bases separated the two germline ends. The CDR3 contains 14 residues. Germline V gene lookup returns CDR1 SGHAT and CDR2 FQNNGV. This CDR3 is CASSLDPGSYEQYF. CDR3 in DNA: TGTGCCAGCAGCTTAGACCCGGGATCCTACGAGCAGTACTTC.

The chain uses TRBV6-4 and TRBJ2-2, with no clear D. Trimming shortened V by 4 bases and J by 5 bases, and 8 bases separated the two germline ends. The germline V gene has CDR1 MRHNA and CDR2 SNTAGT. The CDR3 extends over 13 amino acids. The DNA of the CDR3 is TGTGCCAGCAGTGTGGAGTTGACCGGGGAGCTGTTTTTT. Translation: CASSVELTGELFF.

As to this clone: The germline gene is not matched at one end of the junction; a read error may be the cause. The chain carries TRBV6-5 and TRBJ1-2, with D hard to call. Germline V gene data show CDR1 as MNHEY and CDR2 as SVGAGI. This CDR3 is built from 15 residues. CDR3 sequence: CASSYNKEGLKGCTF. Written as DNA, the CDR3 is TGTGCCAGCAGTTATAATAAGGAGGGATTGAAGGGCTGCACCTTC.

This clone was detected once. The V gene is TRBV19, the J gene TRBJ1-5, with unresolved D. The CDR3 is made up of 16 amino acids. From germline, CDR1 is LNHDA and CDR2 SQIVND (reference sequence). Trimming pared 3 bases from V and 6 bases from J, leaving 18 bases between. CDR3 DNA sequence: TGTGCCAGTAGTATCCCCCGGACCGCCAGCGGTCAGCCCCAGCATTTT. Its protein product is CASSIPRTASGQPQHF. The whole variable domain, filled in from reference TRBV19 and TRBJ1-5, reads DGGITQSPKYLFRKEGQNVTLSCEQNLNHDAMYWYRQDPGQGLRLIYYSQIVNDFQKGDIAEGYSVSREKKESFPLTVTSAQKNPTAFYLCASSIPRTASGQPQHFGDGTRLSIL.

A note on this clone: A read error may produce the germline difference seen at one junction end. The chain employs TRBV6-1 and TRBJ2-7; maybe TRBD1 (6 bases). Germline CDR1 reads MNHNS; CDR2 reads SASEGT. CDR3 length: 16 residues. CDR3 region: CAISGTGNRDSYEQYF. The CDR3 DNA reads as TGTGCCATCAGTGGGACCGGGAACAGGGACTCCTACGAGCAGTACTTC.

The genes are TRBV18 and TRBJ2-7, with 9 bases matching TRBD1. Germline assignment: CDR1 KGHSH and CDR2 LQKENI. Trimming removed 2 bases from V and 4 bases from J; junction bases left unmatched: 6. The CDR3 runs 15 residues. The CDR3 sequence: CASSPLLDRGYEQYF. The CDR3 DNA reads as TGTGCCAGCTCACCATTATTGGACAGGGGATACGAGCAGTACTTC.

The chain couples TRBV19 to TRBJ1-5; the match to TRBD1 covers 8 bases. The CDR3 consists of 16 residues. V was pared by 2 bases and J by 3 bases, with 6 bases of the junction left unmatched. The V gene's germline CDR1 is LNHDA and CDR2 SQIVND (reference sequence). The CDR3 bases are TGTGCCAGTAGTATATACGGGACAGGTTTCAATCAGCCCCAGCATTTT. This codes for CASSIYGTGFNQPQHF.

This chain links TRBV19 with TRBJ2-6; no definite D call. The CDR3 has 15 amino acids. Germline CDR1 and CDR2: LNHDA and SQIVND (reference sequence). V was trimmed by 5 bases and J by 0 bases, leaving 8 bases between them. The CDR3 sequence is CASSPRISGANVLTF. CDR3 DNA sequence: TGTGCCAGTAGTCCCCGGATCTCTGGGGCCAACGTCCTGACTTTC.

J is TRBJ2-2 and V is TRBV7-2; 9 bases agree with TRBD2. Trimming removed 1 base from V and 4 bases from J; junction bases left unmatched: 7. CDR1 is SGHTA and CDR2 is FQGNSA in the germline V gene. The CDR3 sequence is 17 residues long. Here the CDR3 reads CASSLGASGVSTGELFF. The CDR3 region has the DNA TGTGCCAGCAGCTTAGGGGCTAGCGGGGTTAGCACCGGGGAGCTGTTTTTT.

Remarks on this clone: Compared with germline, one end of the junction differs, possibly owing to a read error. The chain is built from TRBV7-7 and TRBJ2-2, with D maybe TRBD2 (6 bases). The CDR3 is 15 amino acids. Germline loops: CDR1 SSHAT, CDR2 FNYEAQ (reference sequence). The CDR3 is CASSLDLGGTGELFF. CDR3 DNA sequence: TGTGCTAGCAGCTTAGATCTGGGAGGAACCGGGGAGCTGTTTTTT.

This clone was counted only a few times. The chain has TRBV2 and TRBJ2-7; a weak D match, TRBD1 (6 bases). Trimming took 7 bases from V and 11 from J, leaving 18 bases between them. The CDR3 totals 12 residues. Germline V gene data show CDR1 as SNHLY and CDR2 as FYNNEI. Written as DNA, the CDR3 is TGTGCCAGCAACTTTCAAGGGGGAGAGGAGTACTTC. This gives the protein CASNFQGGEEYF.

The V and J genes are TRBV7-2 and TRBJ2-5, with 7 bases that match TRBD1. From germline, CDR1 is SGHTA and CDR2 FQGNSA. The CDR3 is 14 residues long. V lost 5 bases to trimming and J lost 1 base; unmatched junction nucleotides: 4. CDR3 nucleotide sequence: TGTGCCAGCAGCCCGACAGGGATCCAAGAGACCCAGTACTTC. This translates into CASSPTGIQETQYF.

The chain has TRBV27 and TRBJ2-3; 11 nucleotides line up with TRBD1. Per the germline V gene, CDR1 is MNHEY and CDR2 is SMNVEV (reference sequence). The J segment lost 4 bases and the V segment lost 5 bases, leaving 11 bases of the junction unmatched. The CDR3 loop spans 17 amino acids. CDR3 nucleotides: TGTGCCAGCAGTCCCCTCGCCCCGGGACAGGGGGCAGATACGCAGTATTTT. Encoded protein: CASSPLAPGQGADTQYF.

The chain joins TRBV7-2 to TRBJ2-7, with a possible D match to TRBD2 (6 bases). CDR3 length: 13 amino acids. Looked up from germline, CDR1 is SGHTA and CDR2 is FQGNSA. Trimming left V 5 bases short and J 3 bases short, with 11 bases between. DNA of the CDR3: TGTGCCAGCAGCCCGGACTACAACTACGAGCAGTACTTC. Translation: CASSPDYNYEQYF.

CDR3 in amino acids: CASSHSPFTVSNQPQHF. CDR3 DNA sequence: TGTGCCAGCTCACATTCCCCCTTTACAGTCAGCAATCAGCCCCAGCATTTT. The chain has TRBV18 and TRBJ1-5, with unresolved D. Germline V lookup: CDR1 KGHSH, CDR2 LQKENI. The V gene lost 4 bases and the J gene lost 1 base, with 17 bases spanning the gap. CDR3 length: 17 residues.

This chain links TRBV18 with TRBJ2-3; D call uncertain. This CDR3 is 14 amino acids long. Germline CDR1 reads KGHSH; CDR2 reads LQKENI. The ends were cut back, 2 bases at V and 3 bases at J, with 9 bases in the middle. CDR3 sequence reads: CASSPSVLTDTQYF. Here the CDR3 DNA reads TGTGCCAGCTCACCAAGTGTATTAACAGATACGCAGTATTTT. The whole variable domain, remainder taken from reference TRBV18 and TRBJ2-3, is NAGVMQNPRHLVRRRGQEARLRCSPMKGHSHVYWYRQLPEEGLKFMVYLQKENIIDESGMPKERFSAEFPKEGPSILRIQQVVRGDSAAYFCASSPSVLTDTQYFGPGTRLTVL.

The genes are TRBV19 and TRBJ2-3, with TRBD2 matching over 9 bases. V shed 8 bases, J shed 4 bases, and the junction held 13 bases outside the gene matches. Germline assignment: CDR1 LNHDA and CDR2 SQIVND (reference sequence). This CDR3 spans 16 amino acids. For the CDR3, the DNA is TGTGCCAGTGGGCGGCGAGCGGGGGGATCCTCAGATACGCAGTATTTT. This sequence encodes CASGRRAGGSSDTQYF.

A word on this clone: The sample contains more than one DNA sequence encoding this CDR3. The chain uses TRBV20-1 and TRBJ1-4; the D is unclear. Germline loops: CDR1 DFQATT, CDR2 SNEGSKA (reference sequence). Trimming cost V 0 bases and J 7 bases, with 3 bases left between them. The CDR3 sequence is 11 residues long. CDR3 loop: CSAREVEKLFF. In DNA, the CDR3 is TGCAGTGCTAGAGAAGTTGAAAAACTGTTTTTT.

CDR3 sequence reads: CASSVGLAGGDTQYF. Written as DNA, the CDR3 is TGTGCCAGCAGCGTGGGACTAGCGGGGGGGGATACGCAGTATTTT. The genes are TRBV9 and TRBJ2-3; TRBD2 matches 16 bases. The V and J ends lost 2 bases and 6 bases, in that order; junction bases with no gene match: 0. In germline, CDR1 is SGDLS, CDR2 YYNGEE. The CDR3 has 15 amino acids. The full variable domain, with the rest looked up from reference TRBV9 and TRBJ2-3, is DSGVTQTPKHLITATGQRVTLRCSPRSGDLSVYWYQQSLDQGLQFLIQYYNGEERAKGNILERFSAQQFPDLHSELNLSSLELGDSALYFCASSVGLAGGDTQYFGPGTRLTVL.

CDR3 DNA: TGTGCCAGCAGTGAGGCCCGGGGGAATCAGCCCCAGCATTTT. It specifies CASSEARGNQPQHF. V gene TRBV2 combines with J gene TRBJ1-5; tentatively, D is TRBD1 (5 bases). This CDR3 spans 14 amino acids. With 3 bases removed from V and 4 bases from J, the gap between germline ends came to 10 bases. Germline V gene data show CDR1 as SNHLY and CDR2 as FYNNEI.

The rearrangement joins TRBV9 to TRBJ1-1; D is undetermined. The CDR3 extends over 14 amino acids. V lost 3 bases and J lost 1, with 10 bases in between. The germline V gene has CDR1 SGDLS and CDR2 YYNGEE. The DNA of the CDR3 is TGTGCCAGCAGCGCCGGGAGCAAGAACACTGAAGCTTTCTTT. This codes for CASSAGSKNTEAFF.

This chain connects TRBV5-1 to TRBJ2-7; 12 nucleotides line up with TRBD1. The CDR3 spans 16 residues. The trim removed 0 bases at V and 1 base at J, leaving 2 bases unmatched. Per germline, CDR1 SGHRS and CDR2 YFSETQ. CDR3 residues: CASSLGDRGLSYEQYF. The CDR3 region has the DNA TGCGCCAGCAGCTTGGGGGACAGGGGGCTTTCCTACGAGCAGTACTTC.